The text below deals with one TCR beta chain. These data belong to a study of control samples from healthy donors and cancer patients. Here immunoSEQ multiplex PCR was the method, and the copy in TCRdb shows in-frame clones only, minus some. The sample consists of 390,000 or so clones, around nine tenths of them appearing once. This TCR was recovered from a man aged 40-55 years with head and neck cancer. The sequenced material came from PBMCs.

CDR3 sequence: CASSPSARGSVAYEQYF. The CDR3 DNA reads TGCGCCAGCAGCCCCTCCGCGCGGGGATCCGTCGCCTACGAGCAGTACTTC. V and J are TRBV5-1 and TRBJ2-7, with D possibly being TRBD2 (6 bases). CDR1 and CDR2 from the germline V gene are SGHRS and YFSETQ. V was clipped by 4 bases and J by 2 bases, with 22 bases between them. The CDR3 totals 17 residues. The whole variable domain, remainder taken from reference TRBV5-1 and TRBJ2-7, is KAGVTQTPRYLIKTRGQQVTLSCSPISGHRSVSWYQQTPGQGLQFLFEYFSETQRNKGNFPGRFSGRQFSNSRSEMNVSTLELGDSALYLCASSPSARGSVAYEQYFGPGTRLTVT.